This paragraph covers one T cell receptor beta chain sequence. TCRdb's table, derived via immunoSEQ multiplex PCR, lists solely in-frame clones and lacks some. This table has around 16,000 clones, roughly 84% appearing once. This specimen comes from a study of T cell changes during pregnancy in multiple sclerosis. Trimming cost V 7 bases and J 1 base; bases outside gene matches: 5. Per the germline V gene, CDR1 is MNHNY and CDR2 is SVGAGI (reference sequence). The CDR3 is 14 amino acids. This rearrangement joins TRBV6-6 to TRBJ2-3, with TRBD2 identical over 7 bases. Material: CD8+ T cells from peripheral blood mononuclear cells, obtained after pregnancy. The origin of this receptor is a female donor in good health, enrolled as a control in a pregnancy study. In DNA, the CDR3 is TGTGCCAGCAACGAGGCGGGGGGCACAGATACGCAGTATTTT. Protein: CASNEAGGTDTQYF.